These 13 T cell receptor beta chains were sequenced from one sample in a study of blood T cell repertoires in COVID-19. Repertoires were generated with immunoSEQ multiplex PCR, while TCRdb's copy carries only in-frame clones and drops some. The sample shows some 370,000 clones, around 87% of them seen only once. The sample consisted of peripheral blood. The origin of the receptors is a woman aged 25 to 39 with COVID-19, enrolled during active disease.

The chain combines TRBV11-2 with TRBJ2-1, with 7 bases matching TRBD2. The length of the CDR3 is 15 residues. Germline CDR1 is SGHAT and CDR2 is FQNNGV. V lost 5 bases to trimming and J lost 7 bases; unmatched junction nucleotides: 11. The CDR3 here is CASSPMTTAGNEQFF. For the CDR3, the DNA is TGTGCCAGCAGCCCCATGACCACAGCGGGGAATGAGCAGTTCTTC.

This clone was recorded a few times. The J gene is TRBJ2-5, the V gene TRBV9; D is uncertain. The V and J ends lost 0 bases and 4 bases respectively, with 7 bases between them. This CDR3 has 13 amino acids. Looked up from germline, CDR1 is SGDLS and CDR2 is YYNGEE. The CDR3 sequence is CASSVEVRETQYF. CDR3 DNA sequence: TGTGCCAGCAGCGTAGAAGTGAGAGAGACCCAGTACTTC.

The chain recombines TRBV7-9 with TRBJ1-2; tentative D call: TRBD1 (5 bases). The germline CDR1 and CDR2 sequences are SEHNR and FQNEAQ (reference sequence). The V gene lost 5 bases and the J gene lost 3 bases, with 13 bases spanning the gap. The CDR3 covers 14 residues. For the CDR3, the DNA is TGTGCCAGCAGCCCAGCGGGAGGGGACTATGGCTACACCTTC. Protein sequence: CASSPAGGDYGYTF. The variable domain in full, completed from reference TRBV7-9 and TRBJ1-2, reads DTGVSQNPRHKITKRGQNVTFRCDPISEHNRLYWYRQTLGQGPEFLTYFQNEAQLEKSRLLSDRFSAERPKGSFSTLEIQRTEQGDSAMYLCASSPAGGDYGYTFGSGTRLTVV.

V gene TRBV7-2 combines with J gene TRBJ1-3; D uncertain. The CDR3 contains 14 residues. V was trimmed by 5 bases and J by 0 bases, leaving 8 bases between them. Germline CDR1 and CDR2: SGHTA and FQGNSA. The CDR3 loop is CASSAPGSGNTIYF. The CDR3, as DNA: TGTGCCAGCAGCGCGCCGGGCTCTGGAAACACCATATATTTT.

This CDR3 is CASSTAGTNNEQYF. CDR3 nucleotide sequence: TGTGCCAGCAGCACAGCCGGGACTAATAACGAGCAGTACTTC. The chain combines TRBV5-6 with TRBJ2-7; 7 nucleotides agree with TRBD2. The CDR3 sequence is 14 residues long. The V segment lost 4 bases and the J segment 5 bases; nucleotides outside the gene matches: 9. The germline V gene has CDR1 SGHDT and CDR2 YYEEEE.

The chain has TRBV4-1 and TRBJ2-1, with 7 bases identical to TRBD1. V lost 1 base to trimming and J lost 1 base; unmatched junction nucleotides: 4. The CDR3 contains 16 residues. Germline loops: CDR1 MGHRA, CDR2 YSYEKL. Here the CDR3 reads CASSQGNRGSYNEQFF. The CDR3 coding sequence is TGCGCCAGCAGCCAAGGGAACAGGGGTTCCTACAATGAGCAGTTCTTC.

The chain has TRBV19 and TRBJ2-1, with 10 nucleotides matching TRBD2. V lost 8 bases and J lost 8; bases outside the gene matches: 9. The CDR3 covers 14 residues. Germline V gives CDR1 LNHDA, CDR2 SQIVND (reference sequence). The DNA for the CDR3 is TGTGCCAGTCATGGGACTAGCGATACGGATGAGCAGTTCTTC. This translates into CASHGTSDTDEQFF.

This chain links TRBV4-1 with TRBJ2-2, with D perhaps TRBD1 (6 bases). With 2 bases removed from V and 7 bases from J, the gap between germline ends came to 14 bases. CDR3 size: 15 residues. The germline gives CDR1 MGHRA, CDR2 YSYEKL. As DNA, the CDR3 is TGCGCCAGCAGCCAATTAGTCGCGGACAGCGGGGAGCTGTTTTTT. Protein sequence: CASSQLVADSGELFF.

In its sample, this clone was seen once. V and J are TRBV7-2 and TRBJ2-7; TRBD1 aligns across 8 bases. Germline V gene sequence: CDR1 SGHTA, CDR2 FQGNSA. This CDR3 region has 14 residues. The junction had 1 base not matched to a gene; V was cut back by 1 base and J by 2 bases. CDR3 nucleotide sequence: TGTGCCAGCAGCTTAGGGGACAGGACCTACGAGCAGTACTTC. Amino acid sequence: CASSLGDRTYEQYF.

This chain uses TRBV5-4 with TRBJ1-1; the D gene is possibly TRBD1 (6 bases). V was cut by 4 bases and J by 0 bases, with 13 bases left in between. The CDR3 has 15 residues. Germline lookup yields CDR1 SGHNT and CDR2 YYREEE (reference sequence). The DNA for the CDR3 is TGTGCCAGCAGCCCAGCGGGGACAATGAACACTGAAGCTTTCTTT. Translation gives CASSPAGTMNTEAFF.

This sequence joins TRBV28 and TRBJ2-5; 7 bases match TRBD1. Germline assignment: CDR1 MDHEN and CDR2 SYDVKM. V shed 3 bases and J 4 bases; nucleotides not matched to a gene: 8. This CDR3 has 15 residues. CDR3 sequence (DNA): TGTGCCAGCAGTTTTTATAGGGACAGCCGAGAGACCCAGTACTTC. Amino acid sequence: CASSFYRDSRETQYF.

The chain employs TRBV30 and TRBJ2-2; 11 bases line up with TRBD2. Germline CDR1 GTSNPN, CDR2 SVGIG (reference sequence). Trimming removed 2 bases from V and 3 bases from J; junction bases left unmatched: 14. This CDR3 is 19 amino acids long. CDR3 sequence (DNA): TGTGCCTGGAGTTTGAACTCGGGACTAGCGGCCTTGGACACCGGGGAGCTGTTTTTT. Its translation: CAWSLNSGLAALDTGELFF.

This clone occurred once. The gene calls are TRBV9 and TRBJ2-6; perhaps TRBD1 as D (6 bases). Trimming took 8 bases from V and 3 from J, leaving 12 bases between them. Germline V gene lookup returns CDR1 SGDLS and CDR2 YYNGEE. The CDR3 covers 14 residues. CDR3 protein: CASGRGFGANVLTF. CDR3 bases: TGTGCCAGTGGCAGGGGCTTTGGGGCCAACGTCCTGACTTTC.